The TCR beta chain described here comes from a study of graft-versus-host responses after intestinal transplantation. The wider study: Anti-thymocyte globulin induction preceded two to three years of tacrolimus and steroid maintenance in all recipients. The study, taken as a whole, reports: Early post-transplant HvG declines were associated with peak circulating GvH clone levels.

For this clone: What it binds is not known.

CDR1 SGHRS and CDR2 YFSETQ come from the germline V gene. The CDR3 covers 15 residues. V was shortened by 5 bases and J by 5 bases, with 16 bases between the two germline ends. Produced via immunoSEQ multiplex PCR; TCRdb's table is partial and in-frame only. The data show approximately 60,000 clones, with roughly 90% seen just once and 1.5% to 2% held by the top ten. The sample in question was PBMCs, obtained 26 days after transplant. The chain employs TRBV5-1 and TRBJ1-4; possible D gene TRBD1, 5 bases. The clonotype originates from a human patient who received an intestinal transplant, so some T cells may come from the graft donor. The CDR3 DNA reads TGCGCCAGCAGAATGCAGGGTGACCCAAATGAAAAACTGTTTTTT. Translating gives CASRMQGDPNEKLFF.